Listed here are 5 T cell receptor beta chains from one sample, sequenced in a study of T cells in Graves' hyperthyroidism and ophthalmopathy. The investigators amplified TCR beta CDR3 regions from RNA transcripts. The TCR CDR3 was amplified in a first-round RT-PCR using the HTBI primer set. Via MiXCR, TCRdb re-called the multiplex PCR reads, giving one row per CDR3 protein. The sample has more than 300,000 distinct CDR3 sequences, around 15% seen once; the top ten hold roughly a fifth. Input material: blood. These receptors came from a woman under 40 with Graves' ophthalmopathy.

V is TRBV19 and J is TRBJ1-3; D is possibly TRBD1 (5 bases). This CDR3 is 14 amino acids long. Trimming removed 5 bases at V and 1 base at J, with 9 bases between. In germline, CDR1 is LNHDA, CDR2 SQIVND (reference sequence). The CDR3: CASSSGLSGNTIYF. CDR3 nucleotide sequence: TGTGCCAGTAGTTCGGGACTTTCTGGAAACACCATATATTTT.

This clonotype came up many times. The chain couples TRBV2 to TRBJ1-2; no firm D call. Trimming removed 3 bases at V and 2 bases at J, with 10 bases between. CDR3 size: 14 residues. Looked up from germline, CDR1 is SNHLY and CDR2 is FYNNEI. The CDR3 here is CASSDWRGNYGYTF. Here the CDR3 DNA reads TGTGCCAGCAGTGATTGGCGTGGCAACTATGGCTACACCTTC.

This clonotype was seen at least ten times. The junction departs from germline at one end; a sequencing error may be responsible. The V and J genes are TRBV11-2 and TRBJ2-5; possibly TRBD2 for D (7 bases). In germline, CDR1 is SGHAT, CDR2 FQNNGV. The CDR3 contains 13 residues. The CDR3 coding sequence is TGTGCCAGCAGCCAAAGCAAGGGGGGGCCGTTACACTTC. Translated: CASSQSKGGPLHF.

Comments on this clonotype: One end of the junction fails to match germline, which may point to a read error. The V call is TRBV4-1, the J call TRBJ1-1; D remains ambiguous. Germline CDR1 is MGHRA and CDR2 is YSYEKL. This CDR3 is built from 15 residues. This chain's CDR3 is CASSEEATPRTEAFF. The DNA of the CDR3 is TGCGCCAGCAGCGAAGAGGCCACCCCGCGGACTGAAGCTTTCTTT.

This clonotype was seen many times. This chain connects TRBV11-2 to TRBJ2-7; weak D call: TRBD2 (5 bases). CDR3 length: 13 amino acids. Germline V gene data show CDR1 as SGHAT and CDR2 as FQNNGV. Trimming took 6 bases from V and 0 from J, leaving 9 bases between them. The CDR3 spells CASSFGNSYEQYF. The CDR3 region has the DNA TGTGCCAGCAGTTTCGGGAACTCCTACGAGCAGTACTTC.